These T cell receptor beta chains were read from a single sample in a study of cytomegalovirus exposure and HLA in healthy donors. Clones were sequenced by immunoSEQ multiplex PCR, and TCRdb holds only the in-frame ones, with some missing. Among around 140,000 clones listed, approximately 71% were seen once. The sample was PBMCs. Receptors were obtained from a man aged 40-55 years in good health and CMV-seronegative. The CDR3 runs from the conserved cysteine through the conserved F or W. The order of the fields is V gene, J gene, clone size, D gene, CDR3 DNA, CDR3 protein. D genes are given only for firm matches. Clone sizes are given selectively: once, few, many, or a class where the clone is expanded.

V gene: TRBV28
J gene: TRBJ1-2
clone size: .
D gene: TRBD1
CDR3 DNA: TGTGCCAGCCTTACAGGGGTGGGTGGCTACACCTTC
CDR3 protein: CASLTGVGGYTF

V gene: TRBV27
J gene: TRBJ1-1
clone size: few
D gene: TRBD1
CDR3 DNA: TGTGCCAGCACCCCAAACAGGGGGAATGCTGAAGCTTTCTTT
CDR3 protein: CASTPNRGNAEAFF

V gene: TRBV2
J gene: TRBJ2-7
clone size: few
D gene: .
CDR3 DNA: TGTGCCAGCAGTGGTCGCTACGAGCAGTACTTC
CDR3 protein: CASSGRYEQYF

V gene: TRBV29-1
J gene: TRBJ2-5
clone size: .
D gene: .
CDR3 DNA: TGCAGCGTTGAAGATGAGGATCGGCTGGAGACCCAGTACTTC
CDR3 protein: CSVEDEDRLETQYF

V gene: TRBV5-5
J gene: TRBJ1-5
clone size: once
D gene: .
CDR3 DNA: TGTGCCAGCAGCTTGGAGGGGGTCGGCAGCAATCAGCCCCAGCATTTT
CDR3 protein: CASSLEGVGSNQPQHF

V gene: TRBV28
J gene: TRBJ1-5
clone size: .
D gene: .
CDR3 DNA: TGTGCCAGCAGTTTAAGGAGCTGGGTTAGCAATCAGCCCCAGCATTTT
CDR3 protein: CASSLRSWVSNQPQHF

V gene: TRBV5-4
J gene: TRBJ1-2
clone size: .
D gene: .
CDR3 DNA: TGTGCCAGCAGCTTGTGGCTCACGCAGGATGGCTACACCTTC
CDR3 protein: CASSLWLTQDGYTF

V gene: TRBV10-3
J gene: TRBJ1-1
clone size: .
D gene: TRBD1
CDR3 DNA: TGTGCCATCAGTGAGTCGACGGGACAGGGGGGGGCCACTGAAGCTTTCTTT
CDR3 protein: CAISESTGQGGATEAFF

V gene: TRBV19
J gene: TRBJ2-7
clone size: few
D gene: .
CDR3 DNA: TGTGCCAGTAGTGTGGGGGACTCCAGCTCCTACGAGCAGTACTTC
CDR3 protein: CASSVGDSSSYEQYF

V gene: TRBV4-1
J gene: TRBJ2-7
clone size: .
D gene: .
CDR3 DNA: TGCGCCAGCAGCCTGTCCCGGGACTTGGGCTACGAGCAGTACTTC
CDR3 protein: CASSLSRDLGYEQYF

V gene: TRBV5-5
J gene: TRBJ1-1
clone size: .
D gene: .
CDR3 DNA: TGTGCCAGCAGCTTGGAATGGAGGACTGAAGCTTTCTTT
CDR3 protein: CASSLEWRTEAFF

V gene: TRBV9
J gene: TRBJ2-3
clone size: .
D gene: TRBD2
CDR3 DNA: TGTGCCAGCAGCCCCCCTGGGGGGGTGGGTACGCAGTATTTT
CDR3 protein: CASSPPGGVGTQYF

V gene: TRBV2
J gene: TRBJ1-3
clone size: .
D gene: .
CDR3 DNA: TGTGCCACCCCTACAGGGTCTGGAAACACCATATATTTT
CDR3 protein: CATPTGSGNTIYF

V gene: TRBV10-1
J gene: TRBJ1-2
clone size: .
D gene: .
CDR3 DNA: TGCGCCAGCAGTGACACGGACTATGGCTACACCTTC
CDR3 protein: CASSDTDYGYTF

V gene: TRBV5-4
J gene: TRBJ2-3
clone size: .
D gene: .
CDR3 DNA: TGTGCCAGCAGCCAGGGGACGGAACGGTCAGATACGCAGTATTTT
CDR3 protein: CASSQGTERSDTQYF

V gene: TRBV11-3
J gene: TRBJ1-4
clone size: .
D gene: .
CDR3 DNA: TGTGCCAGCAGCTTGGAACTAGGTAATGAAAAACTGTTTTTT
CDR3 protein: CASSLELGNEKLFF

V gene: TRBV5-4
J gene: TRBJ1-3
clone size: .
D gene: .
CDR3 DNA: TGTGCCAGCAGCTCCAATTCAGGGGCTGGAAACACCATATATTTT
CDR3 protein: CASSSNSGAGNTIYF

V gene: TRBV6-5
J gene: TRBJ2-5
clone size: .
D gene: .
CDR3 DNA: TGTGCCAGCAGTTACCCCCCCCCGCGGACCCAGTACTTC
CDR3 protein: CASSYPPPRTQYF

V gene: TRBV13
J gene: TRBJ1-1
clone size: .
D gene: .
CDR3 DNA: TGTGCCAGCAGCTCCGGCGGGAACACTGAAGCTTTCTTT
CDR3 protein: CASSSGGNTEAFF

V gene: TRBV11-1
J gene: TRBJ2-5
clone size: .
D gene: TRBD2
CDR3 DNA: TGTGCCAGCAGCTACAGCGGGACGGTGGGGACCCAGTACTTC
CDR3 protein: CASSYSGTVGTQYF

V gene: TRBV28
J gene: TRBJ1-2
clone size: few
D gene: .
CDR3 DNA: TGTGCCAGCAGTTTAGTCCCCCAGGTATCTGGGGGCTACACCTTC
CDR3 protein: CASSLVPQVSGGYTF

V gene: TRBV5-6
J gene: TRBJ1-1
clone size: .
D gene: TRBD1
CDR3 DNA: TGTGCCAGCAGCTCTCCGGGACAGGGGGACCAACCGGCAGCTTTCTTT
CDR3 protein: CASSSPGQGDQPAAFF

V gene: TRBV5-1
J gene: TRBJ1-4
clone size: .
D gene: TRBD1
CDR3 DNA: TGCGCCAGCAGCTTGGGAGGCCGACAGGGGAGTAATGAAAAACTGTTTTTT
CDR3 protein: CASSLGGRQGSNEKLFF

V gene: TRBV29-1
J gene: TRBJ1-2
clone size: once
D gene: .
CDR3 DNA: TGCAGCGTTGACAAACAGGGTCATGGTGGCTACACCTTC
CDR3 protein: CSVDKQGHGGYTF

V gene: TRBV18
J gene: TRBJ1-5
clone size: few
D gene: .
CDR3 DNA: TGTGCCAGCTCACCACTACAGGGTGGCCAGCCCCAGCATTTT
CDR3 protein: CASSPLQGGQPQHF

V gene: TRBV28
J gene: TRBJ1-4
clone size: once
D gene: .
CDR3 DNA: TGTGCCAGCAGTTTGAATGGCCGAGGGTACGAAAAACTGTTTTTT
CDR3 protein: CASSLNGRGYEKLFF

V gene: TRBV29-1
J gene: TRBJ2-7
clone size: .
D gene: TRBD1
CDR3 DNA: TGCAGCGCCTCTCTCCGGGACAGGGGGGACGAGCAGTACTTC
CDR3 protein: CSASLRDRGDEQYF

V gene: TRBV7-8
J gene: TRBJ2-3
clone size: .
D gene: TRBD2
CDR3 DNA: TGTGCCAGCAGCTCCTCGATAGCGGGGGCCACAGATACGCAGTATTTT
CDR3 protein: CASSSSIAGATDTQYF

V gene: TRBV5-1
J gene: TRBJ2-2
clone size: once
D gene: .
CDR3 DNA: TGCGCCAGCAGCTTGAGTTTAGGGCGGGTCTTGTTTTCGTTCGGGGAGCTGTTTTTT
CDR3 protein: CASSLSLGRVLFSFGELFF

V gene: TRBV18
J gene: TRBJ1-1
clone size: .
D gene: .
CDR3 DNA: TGTGCCAGCTCACCCCTCGGGGGGCAGGTGAACACTGAAGCTTTCTTT
CDR3 protein: CASSPLGGQVNTEAFF

V gene: TRBV10-3
J gene: TRBJ2-7
clone size: few
D gene: TRBD1
CDR3 DNA: TGTGCCTCCAGGGACAGGGGTAAGGGCGCCTACGAGCAGTACTTC
CDR3 protein: CASRDRGKGAYEQYF

V gene: TRBV7-9
J gene: TRBJ1-1
clone size: few
D gene: .
CDR3 DNA: TGTGCCAGCAGCTTCACTACAGGTGCAGCTTTCTTT
CDR3 protein: CASSFTTGAAFF

V gene: TRBV5-6
J gene: TRBJ2-7
clone size: few
D gene: TRBD2
CDR3 DNA: TGTGCCAGCAGCTTTAACGGGGGGACCTACGAGCAGTACTTC
CDR3 protein: CASSFNGGTYEQYF

V gene: TRBV27
J gene: TRBJ1-2
clone size: once
D gene: TRBD1
CDR3 DNA: TGTGCCAGCAGTAGGGACAGGGGAGACTATGGCTACACCTTC
CDR3 protein: CASSRDRGDYGYTF

V gene: TRBV5-1
J gene: TRBJ1-1
clone size: .
D gene: .
CDR3 DNA: TGCGCCAGCAGCTTTTCCGGACTGTTGAACACTGAAGCTTTCTTT
CDR3 protein: CASSFSGLLNTEAFF

V gene: TRBV27
J gene: TRBJ1-5
clone size: .
D gene: .
CDR3 DNA: TGTGCCAGCAGTTTACGGGGATTGACGAATCAGCCCCAGCATTTT
CDR3 protein: CASSLRGLTNQPQHF